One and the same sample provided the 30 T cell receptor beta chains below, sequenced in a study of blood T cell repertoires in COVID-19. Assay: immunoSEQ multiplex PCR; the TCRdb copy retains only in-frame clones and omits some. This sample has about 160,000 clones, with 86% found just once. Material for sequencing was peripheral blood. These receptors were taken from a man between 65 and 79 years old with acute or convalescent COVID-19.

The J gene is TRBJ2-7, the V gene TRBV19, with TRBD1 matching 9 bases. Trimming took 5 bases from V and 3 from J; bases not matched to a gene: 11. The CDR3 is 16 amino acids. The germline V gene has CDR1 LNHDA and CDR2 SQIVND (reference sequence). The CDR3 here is CASSYRPGQGLYEQYF. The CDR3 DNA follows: TGTGCCAGTAGTTACCGTCCGGGACAGGGACTCTACGAGCAGTACTTC.

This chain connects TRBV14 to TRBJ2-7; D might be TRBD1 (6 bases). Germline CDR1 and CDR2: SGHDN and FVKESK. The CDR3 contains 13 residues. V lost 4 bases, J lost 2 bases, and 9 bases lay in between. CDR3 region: CASSPWTAYEQYF. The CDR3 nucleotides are TGTGCCAGCAGCCCCTGGACAGCCTACGAGCAGTACTTC.

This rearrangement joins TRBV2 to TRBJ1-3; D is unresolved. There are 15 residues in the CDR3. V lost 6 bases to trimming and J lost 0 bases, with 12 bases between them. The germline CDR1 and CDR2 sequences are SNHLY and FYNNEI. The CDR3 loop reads CASSLGDFSGNTIYF. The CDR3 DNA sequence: TGTGCCAGCAGCCTCGGGGATTTCTCTGGAAACACCATATATTTT.

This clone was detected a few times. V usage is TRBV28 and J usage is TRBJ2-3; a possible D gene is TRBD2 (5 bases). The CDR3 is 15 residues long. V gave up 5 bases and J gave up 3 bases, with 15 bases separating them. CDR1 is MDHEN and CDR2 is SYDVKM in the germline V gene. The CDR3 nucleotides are TGTGCCAGCAGTACGGGATCACTGTCGACAGATACGCAGTATTTT. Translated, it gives CASSTGSLSTDTQYF.

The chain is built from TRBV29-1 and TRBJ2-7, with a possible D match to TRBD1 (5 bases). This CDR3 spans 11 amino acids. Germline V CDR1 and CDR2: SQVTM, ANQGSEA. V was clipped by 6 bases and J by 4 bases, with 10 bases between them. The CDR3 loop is CSVGHTYEQYF. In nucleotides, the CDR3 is TGCAGCGTCGGACACACATACGAGCAGTACTTC.

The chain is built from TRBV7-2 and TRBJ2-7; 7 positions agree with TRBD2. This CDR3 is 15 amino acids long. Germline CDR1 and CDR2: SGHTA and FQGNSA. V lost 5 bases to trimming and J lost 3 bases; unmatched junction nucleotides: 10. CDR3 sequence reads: CASSLSQGGVYEQYF. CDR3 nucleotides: TGTGCCAGCAGCCTTTCGCAGGGAGGGGTCTACGAGCAGTACTTC.

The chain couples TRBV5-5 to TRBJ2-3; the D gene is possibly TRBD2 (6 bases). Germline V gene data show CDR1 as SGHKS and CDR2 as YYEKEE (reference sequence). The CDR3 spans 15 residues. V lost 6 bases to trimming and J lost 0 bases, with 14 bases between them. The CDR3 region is CASTFLAPSTDTQYF. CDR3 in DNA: TGTGCCAGCACCTTTCTAGCGCCAAGCACAGATACGCAGTATTTT.

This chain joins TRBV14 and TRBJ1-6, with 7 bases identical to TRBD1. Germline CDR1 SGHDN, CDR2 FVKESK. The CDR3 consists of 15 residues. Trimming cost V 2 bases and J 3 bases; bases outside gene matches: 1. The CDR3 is CASSQRQGYNSPLHF. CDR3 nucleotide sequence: TGTGCCAGCAGCCAACGACAGGGCTATAATTCACCCCTCCACTTT.

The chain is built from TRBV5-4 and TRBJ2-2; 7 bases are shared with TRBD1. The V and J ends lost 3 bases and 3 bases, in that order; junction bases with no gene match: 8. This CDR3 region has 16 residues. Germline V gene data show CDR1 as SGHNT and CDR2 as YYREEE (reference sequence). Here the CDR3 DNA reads TGTGCCAGCAGCTCCAACCCGACAGGGCACACCGGGGAGCTGTTTTTT. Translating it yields CASSSNPTGHTGELFF.

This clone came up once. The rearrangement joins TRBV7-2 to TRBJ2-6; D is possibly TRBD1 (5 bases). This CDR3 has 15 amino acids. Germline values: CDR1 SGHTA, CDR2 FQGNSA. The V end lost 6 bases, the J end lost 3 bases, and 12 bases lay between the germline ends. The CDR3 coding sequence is TGTGCCAGCAGGCAACCAGGGATTGGGGCCAACGTCCTGACTTTC. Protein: CASRQPGIGANVLTF.

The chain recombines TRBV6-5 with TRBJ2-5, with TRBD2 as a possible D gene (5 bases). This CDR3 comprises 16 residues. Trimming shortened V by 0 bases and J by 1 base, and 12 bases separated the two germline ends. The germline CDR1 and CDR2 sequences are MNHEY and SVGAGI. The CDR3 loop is CASSYSSGAAQETQYF. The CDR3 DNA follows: TGTGCCAGCAGTTACTCGAGCGGAGCCGCCCAAGAGACCCAGTACTTC.

In nucleotides, the CDR3 is TGTGCCAGCAGTTCGATACAGATGTCTATCACCTTCTTT. It yields the protein CASSSIQMSITFF. This chain uses TRBV6-5 with TRBJ1-1, with D unclear. V gave up 4 bases and J gave up 14 bases, with 20 bases separating them. The CDR3 is 13 amino acids. Germline V gene lookup returns CDR1 MNHEY and CDR2 SVGAGI.

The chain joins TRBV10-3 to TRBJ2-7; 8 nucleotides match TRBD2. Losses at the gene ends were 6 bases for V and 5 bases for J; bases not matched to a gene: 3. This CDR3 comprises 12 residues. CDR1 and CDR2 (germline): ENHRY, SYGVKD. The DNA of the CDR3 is TGTGCCATCAGACAAGCGGGAGACGAGCAGTACTTC. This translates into CAIRQAGDEQYF.

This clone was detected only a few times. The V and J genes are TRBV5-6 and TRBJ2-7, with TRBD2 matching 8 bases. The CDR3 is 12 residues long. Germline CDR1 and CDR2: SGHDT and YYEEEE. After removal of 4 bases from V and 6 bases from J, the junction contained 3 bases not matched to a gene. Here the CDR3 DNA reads TGTGCCAGCAGCGGGACTAGTTCCGAGCAGTACTTC. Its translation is CASSGTSSEQYF. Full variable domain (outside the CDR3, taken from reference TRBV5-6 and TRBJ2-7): DAGVTQSPTHLIKTRGQQVTLRCSPKSGHDTVSWYQQALGQGPQFIFQYYEEEERQRGNFPDRFSGHQFPNYSSELNVNALLLGDSALYLCASSGTSSEQYFGPGTRLTVT.

CDR3 protein: CASSASGVANTGELFF. As DNA, the CDR3 is TGTGCCAGCAGCGCCTCAGGGGTCGCGAACACCGGGGAGCTGTTTTTT. The V and J genes are TRBV5-4 and TRBJ2-2; possible D gene TRBD1, 6 bases. The length of the CDR3 is 16 residues. Trimming removed 4 bases at V and 0 bases at J, with 13 bases between. Germline V gene data show CDR1 as SGHNT and CDR2 as YYREEE (reference sequence).

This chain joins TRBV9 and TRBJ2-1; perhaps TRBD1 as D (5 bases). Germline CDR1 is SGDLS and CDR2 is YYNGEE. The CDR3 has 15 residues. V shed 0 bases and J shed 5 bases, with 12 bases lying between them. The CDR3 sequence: CASSVGGHLNNEQFF. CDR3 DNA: TGTGCCAGCAGCGTAGGTGGACACCTCAACAATGAGCAGTTCTTC.

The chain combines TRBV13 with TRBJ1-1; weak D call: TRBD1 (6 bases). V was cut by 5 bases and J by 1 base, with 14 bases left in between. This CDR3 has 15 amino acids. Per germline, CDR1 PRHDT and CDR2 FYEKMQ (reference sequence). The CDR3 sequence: CASSRPGQGNTEAFF. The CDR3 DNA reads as TGTGCCAGCAGCCGTCCGGGACAAGGGAACACTGAAGCTTTCTTT.

CDR3 residues: CASSTSGRNEQYF. CDR3 nucleotide sequence: TGTGCCAGTAGCACTAGCGGGAGAAACGAGCAGTACTTC. V gene TRBV19 combines with J gene TRBJ2-7; 11 bases map to TRBD2. V gave up 6 bases and J gave up 5 bases; unmatched junction bases: 3. Germline CDR1 is LNHDA and CDR2 is SQIVND (reference sequence). This CDR3 is 13 amino acids long.

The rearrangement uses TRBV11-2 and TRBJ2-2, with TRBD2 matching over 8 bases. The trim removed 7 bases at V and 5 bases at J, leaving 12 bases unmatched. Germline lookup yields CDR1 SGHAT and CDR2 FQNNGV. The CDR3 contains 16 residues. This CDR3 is CASTRKAGEWTGELFF. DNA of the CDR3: TGTGCCAGCACCCGAAAAGCGGGAGAATGGACCGGGGAGCTGTTTTTT.

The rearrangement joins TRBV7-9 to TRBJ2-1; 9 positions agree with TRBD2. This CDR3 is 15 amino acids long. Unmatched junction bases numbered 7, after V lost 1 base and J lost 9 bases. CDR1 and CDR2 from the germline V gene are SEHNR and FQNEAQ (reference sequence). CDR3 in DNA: TGTGCCAGCAGCTTAGGTTTAGCGGGAGTCTCTGAGCAGTTCTTC. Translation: CASSLGLAGVSEQFF.

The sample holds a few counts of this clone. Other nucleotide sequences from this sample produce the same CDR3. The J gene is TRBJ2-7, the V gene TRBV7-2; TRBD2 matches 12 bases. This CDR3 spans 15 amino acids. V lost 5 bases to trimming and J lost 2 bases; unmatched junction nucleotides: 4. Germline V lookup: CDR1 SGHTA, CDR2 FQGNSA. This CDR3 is CASSPRTSGTYEQYF. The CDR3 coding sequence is TGTGCCAGCAGCCCCCGGACTAGCGGGACCTACGAGCAGTACTTC.

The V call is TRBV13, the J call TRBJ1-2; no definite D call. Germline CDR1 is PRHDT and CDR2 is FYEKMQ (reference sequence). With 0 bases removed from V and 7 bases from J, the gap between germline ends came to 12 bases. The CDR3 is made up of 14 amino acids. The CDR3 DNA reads TGTGCCAGCAGCTTAGGCGGGGTTCGTGGTGGCTACACCTTC. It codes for CASSLGGVRGGYTF.

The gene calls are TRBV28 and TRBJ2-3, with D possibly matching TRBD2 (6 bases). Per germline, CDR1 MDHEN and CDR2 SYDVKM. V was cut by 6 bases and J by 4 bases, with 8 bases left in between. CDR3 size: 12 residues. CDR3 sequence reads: CASRSSADTQYF. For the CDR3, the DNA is TGTGCCAGCAGGTCTAGCGCAGATACGCAGTATTTT.

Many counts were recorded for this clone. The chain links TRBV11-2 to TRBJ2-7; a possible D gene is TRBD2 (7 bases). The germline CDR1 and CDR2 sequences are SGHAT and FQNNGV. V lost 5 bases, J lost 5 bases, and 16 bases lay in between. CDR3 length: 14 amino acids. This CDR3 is CASSDLRGRDEQYF. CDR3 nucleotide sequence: TGTGCCAGCAGCGACCTGCGGGGGCGGGACGAGCAGTACTTC.

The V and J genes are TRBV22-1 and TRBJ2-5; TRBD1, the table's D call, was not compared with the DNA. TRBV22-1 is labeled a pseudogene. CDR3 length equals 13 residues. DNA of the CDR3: TGTCCTGGGAGCGCACGGACAGAAGAGACCCAGTACTTC. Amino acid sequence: CPGSARTEETQYF.

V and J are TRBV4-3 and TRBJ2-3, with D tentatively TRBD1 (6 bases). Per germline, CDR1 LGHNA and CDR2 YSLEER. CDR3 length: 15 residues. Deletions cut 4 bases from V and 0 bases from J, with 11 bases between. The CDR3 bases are TGCGCCAGCAGCCCTGACAGGCAAAGCACAGATACGCAGTATTTT. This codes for CASSPDRQSTDTQYF.

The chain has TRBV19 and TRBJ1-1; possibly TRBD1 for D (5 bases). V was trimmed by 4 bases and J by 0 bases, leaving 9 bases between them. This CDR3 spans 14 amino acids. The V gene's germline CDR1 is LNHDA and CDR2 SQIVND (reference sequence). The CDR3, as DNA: TGTGCCAGTAGTACCCGACAGTTGAACACTGAAGCTTTCTTT. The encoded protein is CASSTRQLNTEAFF.

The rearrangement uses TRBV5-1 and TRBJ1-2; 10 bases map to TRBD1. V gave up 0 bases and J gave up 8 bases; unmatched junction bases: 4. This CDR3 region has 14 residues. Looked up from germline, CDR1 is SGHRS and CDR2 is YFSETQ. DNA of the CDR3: TGCGCCAGCAGCTTGGGACAGGGGGCGCGAGGCTACACCTTC. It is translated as CASSLGQGARGYTF.

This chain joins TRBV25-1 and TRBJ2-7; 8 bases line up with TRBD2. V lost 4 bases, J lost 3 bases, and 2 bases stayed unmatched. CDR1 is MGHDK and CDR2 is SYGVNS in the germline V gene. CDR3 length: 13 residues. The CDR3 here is CASSAGGSYEQYF. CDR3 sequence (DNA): TGTGCCAGCAGTGCGGGAGGGAGCTACGAGCAGTACTTC.

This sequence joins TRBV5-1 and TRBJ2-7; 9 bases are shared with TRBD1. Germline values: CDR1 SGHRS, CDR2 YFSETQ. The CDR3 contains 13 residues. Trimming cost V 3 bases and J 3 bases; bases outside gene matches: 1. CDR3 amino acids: CASSWGQGYEQYF. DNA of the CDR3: TGCGCCAGCAGCTGGGGACAGGGCTACGAGCAGTACTTC.